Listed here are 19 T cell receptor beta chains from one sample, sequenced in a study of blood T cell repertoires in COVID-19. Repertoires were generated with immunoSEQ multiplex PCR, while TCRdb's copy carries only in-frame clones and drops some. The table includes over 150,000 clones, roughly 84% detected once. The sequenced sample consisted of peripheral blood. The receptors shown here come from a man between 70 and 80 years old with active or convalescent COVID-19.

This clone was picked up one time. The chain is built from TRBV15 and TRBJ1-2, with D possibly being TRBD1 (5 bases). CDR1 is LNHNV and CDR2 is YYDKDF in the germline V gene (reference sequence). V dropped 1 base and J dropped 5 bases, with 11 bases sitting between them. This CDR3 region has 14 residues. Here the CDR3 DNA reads TGTGCCACCAGCAGAGTGGGCAGGGATTATGGCTACACCTTC. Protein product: CATSRVGRDYGYTF.

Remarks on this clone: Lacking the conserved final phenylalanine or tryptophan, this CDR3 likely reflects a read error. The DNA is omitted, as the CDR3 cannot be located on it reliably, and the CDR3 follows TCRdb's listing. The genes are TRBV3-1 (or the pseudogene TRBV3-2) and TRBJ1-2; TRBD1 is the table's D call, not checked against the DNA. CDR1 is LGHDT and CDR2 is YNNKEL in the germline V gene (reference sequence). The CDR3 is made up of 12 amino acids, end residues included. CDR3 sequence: CASSQGGLDYVE.

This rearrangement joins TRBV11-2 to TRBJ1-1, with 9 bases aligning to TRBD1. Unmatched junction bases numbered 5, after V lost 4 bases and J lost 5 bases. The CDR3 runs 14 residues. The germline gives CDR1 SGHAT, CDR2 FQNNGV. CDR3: CASSSGQGWTEAFF. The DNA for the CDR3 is TGTGCCAGCAGCTCAGGACAGGGGTGGACTGAAGCTTTCTTT.

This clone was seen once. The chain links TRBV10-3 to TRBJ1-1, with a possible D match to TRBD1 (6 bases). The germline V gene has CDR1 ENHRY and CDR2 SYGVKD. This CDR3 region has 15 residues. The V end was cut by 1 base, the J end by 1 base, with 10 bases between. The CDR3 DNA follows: TGTGCCATCAGTGAGTTAGGACAGACGAACACTGAAGCTTTCTTT. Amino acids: CAISELGQTNTEAFF.

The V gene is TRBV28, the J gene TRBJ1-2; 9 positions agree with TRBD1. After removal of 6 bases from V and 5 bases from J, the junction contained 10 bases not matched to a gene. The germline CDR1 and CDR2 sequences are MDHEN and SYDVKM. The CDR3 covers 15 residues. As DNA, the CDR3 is TGTGCCAGCAGGCTACGCACAGGGGGCAGTTATGGCTACACCTTC. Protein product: CASRLRTGGSYGYTF.

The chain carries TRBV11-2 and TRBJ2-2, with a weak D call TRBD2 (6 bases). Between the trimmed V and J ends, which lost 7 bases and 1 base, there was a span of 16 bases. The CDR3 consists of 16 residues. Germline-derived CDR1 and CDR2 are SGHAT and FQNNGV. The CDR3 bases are TGTGCCAGCAAAACGGGGGTCCTCTTGAACACCGGGGAGCTGTTTTTT. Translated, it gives CASKTGVLLNTGELFF.

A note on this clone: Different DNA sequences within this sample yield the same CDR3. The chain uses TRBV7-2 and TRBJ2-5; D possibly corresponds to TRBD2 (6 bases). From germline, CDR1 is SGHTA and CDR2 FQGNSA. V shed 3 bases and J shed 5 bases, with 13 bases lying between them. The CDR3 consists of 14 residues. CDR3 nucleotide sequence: TGTGCCAGCAGCTTCCAGGGAGGCGGGGAGACCCAGTACTTC. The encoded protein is CASSFQGGGETQYF.

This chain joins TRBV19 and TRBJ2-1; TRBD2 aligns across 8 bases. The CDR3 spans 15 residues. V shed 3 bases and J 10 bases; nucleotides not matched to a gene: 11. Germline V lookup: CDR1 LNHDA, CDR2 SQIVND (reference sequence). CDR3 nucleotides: TGTGCCAGTAGTATGGGTCTAGCGGGCCCCATCGAGCAGTTCTTC. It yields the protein CASSMGLAGPIEQFF.

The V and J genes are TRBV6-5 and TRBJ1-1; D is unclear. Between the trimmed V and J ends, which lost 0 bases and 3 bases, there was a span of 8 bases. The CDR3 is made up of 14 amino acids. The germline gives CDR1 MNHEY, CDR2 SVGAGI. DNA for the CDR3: TGTGCCAGCAGTTACTCGAGAGGGTACACTGAAGCTTTCTTT. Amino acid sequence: CASSYSRGYTEAFF.

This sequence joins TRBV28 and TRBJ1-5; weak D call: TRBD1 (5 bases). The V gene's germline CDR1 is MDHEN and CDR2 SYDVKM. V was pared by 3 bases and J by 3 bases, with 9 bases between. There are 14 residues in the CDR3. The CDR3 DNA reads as TGTGCCAGCAGTTTCGTACAGGCCAATCAGCCCCAGCATTTT. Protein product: CASSFVQANQPQHF.

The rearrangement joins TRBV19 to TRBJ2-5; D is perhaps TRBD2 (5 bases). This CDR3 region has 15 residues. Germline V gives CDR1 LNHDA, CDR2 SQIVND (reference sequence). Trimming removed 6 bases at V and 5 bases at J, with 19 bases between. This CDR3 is CASSPSGYRRETQYF. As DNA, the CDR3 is TGTGCCAGTAGCCCCTCGGGCTACCGGAGGGAGACCCAGTACTTC. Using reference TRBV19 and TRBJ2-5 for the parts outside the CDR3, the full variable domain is DGGITQSPKYLFRKEGQNVTLSCEQNLNHDAMYWYRQDPGQGLRLIYYSQIVNDFQKGDIAEGYSVSREKKESFPLTVTSAQKNPTAFYLCASSPSGYRRETQYFGPGTRLLVL.

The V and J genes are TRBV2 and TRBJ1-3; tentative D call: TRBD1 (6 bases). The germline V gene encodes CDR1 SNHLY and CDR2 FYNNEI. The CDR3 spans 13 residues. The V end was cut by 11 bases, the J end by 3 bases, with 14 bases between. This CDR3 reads CAPGGGGGNTIYF. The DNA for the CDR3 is TGTGCCCCCGGCGGGGGCGGTGGAAACACCATATATTTT. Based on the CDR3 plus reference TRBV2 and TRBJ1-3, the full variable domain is EPEVTQTPSHQVTQMGQEVILRCVPISNHLYFYWYRQILGQKVEFLVSFYNNEISEKSEIFDDQFSVERPDGSNFTLKIRSTKLEDSAMYFCAPGGGGGNTIYFGEGSWLTVV.

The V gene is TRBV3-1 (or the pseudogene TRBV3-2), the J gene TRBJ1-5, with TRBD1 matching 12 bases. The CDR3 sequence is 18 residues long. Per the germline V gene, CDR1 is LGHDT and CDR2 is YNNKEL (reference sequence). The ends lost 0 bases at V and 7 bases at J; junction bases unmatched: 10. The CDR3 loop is CASSQEGTGGVSGQPQHF. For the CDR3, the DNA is TGTGCCAGCAGCCAAGAGGGGACAGGGGGCGTCTCGGGCCAGCCCCAGCATTTT.

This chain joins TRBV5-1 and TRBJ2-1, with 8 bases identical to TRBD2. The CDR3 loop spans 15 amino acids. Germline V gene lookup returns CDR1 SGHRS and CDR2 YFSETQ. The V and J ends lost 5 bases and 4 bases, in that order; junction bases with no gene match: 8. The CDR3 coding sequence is TGCGCCAGCAGAATAGTCGGGGGGGCTTACAATGAGCAGTTCTTC. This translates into CASRIVGGAYNEQFF.

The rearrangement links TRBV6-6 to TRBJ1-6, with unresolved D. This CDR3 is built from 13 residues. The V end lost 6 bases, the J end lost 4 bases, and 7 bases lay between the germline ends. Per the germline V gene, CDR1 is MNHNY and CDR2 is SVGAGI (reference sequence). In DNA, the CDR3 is TGTGCCAGCAGCCTTGTGTATAATTCACCCCTCCACTTT. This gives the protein CASSLVYNSPLHF.

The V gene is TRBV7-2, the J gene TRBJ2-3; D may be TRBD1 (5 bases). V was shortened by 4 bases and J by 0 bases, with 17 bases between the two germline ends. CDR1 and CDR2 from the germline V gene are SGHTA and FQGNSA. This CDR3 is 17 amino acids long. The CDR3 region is CASSSLQGTRSTDTQYF. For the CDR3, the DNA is TGTGCCAGCAGCTCCCTTCAGGGTACCCGTAGCACAGATACGCAGTATTTT.

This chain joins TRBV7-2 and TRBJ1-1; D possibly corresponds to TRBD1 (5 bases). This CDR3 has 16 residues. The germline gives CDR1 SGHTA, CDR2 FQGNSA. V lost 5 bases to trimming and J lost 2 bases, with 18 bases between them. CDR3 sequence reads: CASSLTNPTVNTEAFF. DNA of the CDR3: TGTGCCAGCAGCCTAACGAACCCGACAGTTAACACTGAAGCTTTCTTT.

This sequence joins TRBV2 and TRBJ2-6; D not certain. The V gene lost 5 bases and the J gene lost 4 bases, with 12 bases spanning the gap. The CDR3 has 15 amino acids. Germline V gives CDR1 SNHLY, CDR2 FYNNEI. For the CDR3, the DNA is TGTGCCAGCAGTCGTGAGGCATCAGGGGCCAACGTCCTGACTTTC. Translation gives CASSREASGANVLTF.

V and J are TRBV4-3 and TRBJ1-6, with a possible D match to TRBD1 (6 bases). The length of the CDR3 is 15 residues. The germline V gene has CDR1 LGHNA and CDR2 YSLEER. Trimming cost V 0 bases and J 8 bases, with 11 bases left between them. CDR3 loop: CASSQDYREHSPLHF. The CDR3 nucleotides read TGCGCCAGCAGCCAAGATTACAGGGAACATTCACCCCTCCACTTT.